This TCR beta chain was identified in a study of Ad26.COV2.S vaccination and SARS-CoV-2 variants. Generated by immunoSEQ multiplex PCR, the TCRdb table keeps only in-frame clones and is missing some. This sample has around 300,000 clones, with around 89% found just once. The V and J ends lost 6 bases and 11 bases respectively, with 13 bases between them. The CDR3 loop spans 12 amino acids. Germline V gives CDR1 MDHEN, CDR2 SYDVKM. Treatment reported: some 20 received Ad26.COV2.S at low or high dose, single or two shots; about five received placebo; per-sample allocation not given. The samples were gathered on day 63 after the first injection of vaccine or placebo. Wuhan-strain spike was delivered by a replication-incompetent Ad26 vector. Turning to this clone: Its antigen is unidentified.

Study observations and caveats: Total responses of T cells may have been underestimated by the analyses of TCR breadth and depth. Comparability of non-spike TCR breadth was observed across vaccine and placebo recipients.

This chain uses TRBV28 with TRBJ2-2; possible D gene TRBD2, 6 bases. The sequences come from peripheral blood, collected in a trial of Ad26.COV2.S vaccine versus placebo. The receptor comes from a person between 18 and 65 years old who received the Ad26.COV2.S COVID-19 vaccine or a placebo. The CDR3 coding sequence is TGTGCCAGCAGCCCAGGACTATCCGAGCTGTTTTTT. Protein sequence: CASSPGLSELFF. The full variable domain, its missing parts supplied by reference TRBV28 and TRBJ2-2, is DVKVTQSSRYLVKRTGEKVFLECVQDMDHENMFWYRQDPGLGLRLIYFSYDVKMKEKGDIPEGYSVSREKKERFSLILESASTNQTSMYLCASSPGLSELFFGEGSRLTVL.